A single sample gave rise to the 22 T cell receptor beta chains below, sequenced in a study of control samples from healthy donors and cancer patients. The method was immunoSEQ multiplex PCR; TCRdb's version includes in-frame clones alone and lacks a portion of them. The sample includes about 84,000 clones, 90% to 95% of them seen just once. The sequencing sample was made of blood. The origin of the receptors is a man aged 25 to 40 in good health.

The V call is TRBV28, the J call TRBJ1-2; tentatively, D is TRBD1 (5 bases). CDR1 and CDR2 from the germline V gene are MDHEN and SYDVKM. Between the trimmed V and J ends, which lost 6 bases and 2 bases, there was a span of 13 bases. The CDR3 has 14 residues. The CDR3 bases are TGTGCCAGCAGCCTCGGGACGGGGAACTATGGCTACACCTTC. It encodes CASSLGTGNYGYTF.

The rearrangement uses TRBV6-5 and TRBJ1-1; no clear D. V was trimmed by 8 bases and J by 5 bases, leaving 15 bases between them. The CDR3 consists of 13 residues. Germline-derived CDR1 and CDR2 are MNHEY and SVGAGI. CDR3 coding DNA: TGTGCCAGCGCGCGGGGAAGAGGGACTGAAGCTTTCTTT. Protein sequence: CASARGRGTEAFF.

The CDR3 loop reads CASGAGLNTEAFF. The CDR3 nucleotides read TGTGCCAGCGGGGCGGGGTTGAACACTGAAGCTTTCTTT. The chain links TRBV11-2 to TRBJ1-1, with D perhaps matching TRBD1 (5 bases). V shed 8 bases and J shed 0 bases, with 10 bases lying between them. The CDR3 has 13 residues. Germline V CDR1 and CDR2: SGHAT, FQNNGV.

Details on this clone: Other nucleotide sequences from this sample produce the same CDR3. The CDR3 region is CASSIWGSNQPQHF. CDR3 nucleotide sequence: TGTGCCAGTAGTATATGGGGTTCCAATCAGCCCCAGCATTTT. This chain joins TRBV19 and TRBJ1-5; D call uncertain. V lost 2 bases and J 3 bases, leaving 8 bases between the germline ends. Germline lookup yields CDR1 LNHDA and CDR2 SQIVND (reference sequence). The CDR3 has 14 amino acids. Combining the CDR3 with reference TRBV19 and TRBJ1-5 gives the whole variable domain DGGITQSPKYLFRKEGQNVTLSCEQNLNHDAMYWYRQDPGQGLRLIYYSQIVNDFQKGDIAEGYSVSREKKESFPLTVTSAQKNPTAFYLCASSIWGSNQPQHFGDGTRLSIL.

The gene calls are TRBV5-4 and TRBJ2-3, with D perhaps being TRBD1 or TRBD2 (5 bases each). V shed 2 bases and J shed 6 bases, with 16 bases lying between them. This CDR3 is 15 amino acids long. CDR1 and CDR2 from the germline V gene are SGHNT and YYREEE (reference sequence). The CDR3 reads CASSFQGGSGDTQYF. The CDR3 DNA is TGTGCCAGCAGCTTCCAGGGCGGGTCAGGCGATACGCAGTATTTT.

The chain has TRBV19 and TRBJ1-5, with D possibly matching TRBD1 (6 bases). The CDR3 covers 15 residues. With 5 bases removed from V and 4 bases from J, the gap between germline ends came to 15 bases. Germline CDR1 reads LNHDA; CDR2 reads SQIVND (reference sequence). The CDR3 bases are TGTGCCAGTAGTTACTCAGGGGTAATGAATCAGCCCCAGCATTTT. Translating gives CASSYSGVMNQPQHF.

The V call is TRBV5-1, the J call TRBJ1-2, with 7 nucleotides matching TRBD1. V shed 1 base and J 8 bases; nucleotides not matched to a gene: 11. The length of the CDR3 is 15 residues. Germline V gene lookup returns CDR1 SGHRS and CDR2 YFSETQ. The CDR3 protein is CASSLIPGTERGYTF. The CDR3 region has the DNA TGCGCCAGCAGCTTGATACCCGGGACAGAAAGGGGCTACACCTTC.

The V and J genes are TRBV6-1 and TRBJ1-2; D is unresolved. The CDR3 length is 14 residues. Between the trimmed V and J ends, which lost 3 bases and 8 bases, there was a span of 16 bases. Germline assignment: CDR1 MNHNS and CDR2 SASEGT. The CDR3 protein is CASSDPWTEGGYTF. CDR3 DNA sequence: TGTGCCAGCAGTGACCCCTGGACGGAGGGAGGCTACACCTTC.

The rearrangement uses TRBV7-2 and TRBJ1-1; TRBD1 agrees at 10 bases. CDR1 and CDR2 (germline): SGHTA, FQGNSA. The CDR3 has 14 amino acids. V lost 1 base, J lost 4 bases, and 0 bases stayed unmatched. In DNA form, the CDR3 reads TGTGCCAGCAGCTTAGGGGACAGGGGCACTGAAGCTTTCTTT. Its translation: CASSLGDRGTEAFF.

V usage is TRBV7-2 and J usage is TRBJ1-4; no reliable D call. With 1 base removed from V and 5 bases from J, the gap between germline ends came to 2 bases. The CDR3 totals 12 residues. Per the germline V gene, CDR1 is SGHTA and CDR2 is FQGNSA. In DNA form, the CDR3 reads TGTGCCAGCAGCTTAGGAAATGAAAAACTGTTTTTT. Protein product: CASSLGNEKLFF. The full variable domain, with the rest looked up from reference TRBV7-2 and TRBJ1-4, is GAGVSQSPSNKVTEKGKDVELRCDPISGHTALYWYRQSLGQGLEFLIYFQGNSAPDKSGLPSDRFSAERTGGSVSTLTIQRTQQEDSAVYLCASSLGNEKLFFGSGTQLSVL.

The CDR3 sequence: CATSRDNQPQHF. For the CDR3, the DNA is TGTGCCACCAGCAGAGACAATCAGCCCCAGCATTTT. V is TRBV15 and J is TRBJ1-5, with unresolved D. CDR3 length: 12 residues. The germline gives CDR1 LNHNV, CDR2 YYDKDF (reference sequence). V gave up 0 bases and J gave up 3 bases, with 0 bases separating them.

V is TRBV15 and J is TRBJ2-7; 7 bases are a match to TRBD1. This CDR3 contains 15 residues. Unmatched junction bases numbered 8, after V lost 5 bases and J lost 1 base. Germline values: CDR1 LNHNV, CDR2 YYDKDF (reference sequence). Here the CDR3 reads CATSGGDRASYEQYF. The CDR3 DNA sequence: TGTGCCACCAGCGGAGGAGACAGGGCGTCCTACGAGCAGTACTTC.

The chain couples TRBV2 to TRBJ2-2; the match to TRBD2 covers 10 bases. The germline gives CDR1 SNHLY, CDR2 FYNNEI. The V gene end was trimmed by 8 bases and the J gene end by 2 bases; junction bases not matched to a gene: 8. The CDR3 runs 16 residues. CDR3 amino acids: CASSSSSGGNTGELFF. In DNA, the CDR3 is TGTGCCAGCTCGTCCTCTAGCGGGGGAAACACCGGGGAGCTGTTTTTT.

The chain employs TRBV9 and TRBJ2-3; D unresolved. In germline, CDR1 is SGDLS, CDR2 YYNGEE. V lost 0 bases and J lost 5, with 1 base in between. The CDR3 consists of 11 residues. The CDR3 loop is CASSVGDTQYF. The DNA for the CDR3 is TGTGCCAGCAGCGTAGGAGATACGCAGTATTTT.

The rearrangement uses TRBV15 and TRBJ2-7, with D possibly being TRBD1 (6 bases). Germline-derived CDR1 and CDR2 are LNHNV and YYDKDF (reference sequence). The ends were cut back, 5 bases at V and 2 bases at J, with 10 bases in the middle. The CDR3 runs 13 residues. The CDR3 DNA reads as TGTGCCACCAGCCCTAAGGGGGCCTACGAGCAGTACTTC. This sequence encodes CATSPKGAYEQYF.

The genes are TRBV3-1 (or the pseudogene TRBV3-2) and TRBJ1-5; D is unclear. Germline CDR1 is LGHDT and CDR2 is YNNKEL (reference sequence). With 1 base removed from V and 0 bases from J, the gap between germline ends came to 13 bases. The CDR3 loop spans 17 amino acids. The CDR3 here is CASSQGGLKDSNQPQHF. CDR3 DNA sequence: TGTGCCAGCAGCCAAGGTGGCCTCAAAGATAGCAATCAGCCCCAGCATTTT.

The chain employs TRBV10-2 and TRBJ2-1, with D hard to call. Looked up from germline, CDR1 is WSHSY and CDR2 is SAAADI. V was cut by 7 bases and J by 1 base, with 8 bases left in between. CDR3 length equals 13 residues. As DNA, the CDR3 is TGCGCCAGCACGACTGCGTCCTACAATGAGCAGTTCTTC. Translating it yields CASTTASYNEQFF.

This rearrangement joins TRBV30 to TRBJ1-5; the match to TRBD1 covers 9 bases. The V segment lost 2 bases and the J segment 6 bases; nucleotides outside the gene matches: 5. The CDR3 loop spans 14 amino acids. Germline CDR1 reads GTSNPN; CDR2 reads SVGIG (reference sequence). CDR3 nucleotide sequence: TGTGCCTGGAGTAGGACAGGGGCGGCTCAGCCCCAGCATTTT. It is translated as CAWSRTGAAQPQHF.

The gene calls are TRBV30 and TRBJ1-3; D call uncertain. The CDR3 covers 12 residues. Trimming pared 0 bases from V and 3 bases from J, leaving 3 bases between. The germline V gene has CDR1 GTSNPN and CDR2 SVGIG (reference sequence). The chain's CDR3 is CAWSVLGNTIYF. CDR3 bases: TGTGCCTGGAGTGTACTTGGAAACACCATATATTTT.

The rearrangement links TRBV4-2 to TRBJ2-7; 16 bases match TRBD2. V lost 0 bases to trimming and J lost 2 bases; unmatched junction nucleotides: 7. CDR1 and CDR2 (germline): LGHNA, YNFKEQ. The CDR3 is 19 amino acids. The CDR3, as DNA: TGTGCCAGCAGCCAAGAACCGGGACTAGCGGGGGGGCGCACCTACGAGCAGTACTTC. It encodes CASSQEPGLAGGRTYEQYF.

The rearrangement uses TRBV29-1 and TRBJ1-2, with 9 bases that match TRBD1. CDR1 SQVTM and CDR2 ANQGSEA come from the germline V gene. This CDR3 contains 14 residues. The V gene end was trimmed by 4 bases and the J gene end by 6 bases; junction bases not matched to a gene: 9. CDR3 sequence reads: CSVVAGTGLNGYTF. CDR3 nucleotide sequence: TGCAGCGTTGTAGCCGGGACAGGGTTAAATGGCTACACCTTC.

Here the CDR3 DNA reads TGTGCCAGCAGTGAACGGTCCAGGGGCACAGATACGCAGTATTTT. Translated: CASSERSRGTDTQYF. This chain links TRBV2 with TRBJ2-3; possible D gene TRBD1, 5 bases. The germline V gene has CDR1 SNHLY and CDR2 FYNNEI. The CDR3 runs to 15 residues. V was cut by 2 bases and J by 1 base, with 10 bases left in between.